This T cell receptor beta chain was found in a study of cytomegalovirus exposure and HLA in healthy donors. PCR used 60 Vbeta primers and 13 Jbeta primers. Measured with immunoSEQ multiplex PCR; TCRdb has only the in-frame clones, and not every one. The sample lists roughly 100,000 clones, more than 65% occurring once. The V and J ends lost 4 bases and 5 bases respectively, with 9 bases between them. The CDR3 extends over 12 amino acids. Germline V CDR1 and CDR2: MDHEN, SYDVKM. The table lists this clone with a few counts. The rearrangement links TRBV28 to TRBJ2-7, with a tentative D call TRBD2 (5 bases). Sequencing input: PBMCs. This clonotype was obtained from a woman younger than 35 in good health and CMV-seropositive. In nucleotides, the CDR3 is TGTGCCAGCAGTTCTGGAGGCAACGAGCAGTACTTC. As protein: CASSSGGNEQYF. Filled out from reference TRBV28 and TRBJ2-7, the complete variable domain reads DVKVTQSSRYLVKRTGEKVFLECVQDMDHENMFWYRQDPGLGLRLIYFSYDVKMKEKGDIPEGYSVSREKKERFSLILESASTNQTSMYLCASSSGGNEQYFGPGTRLTVT.